Presented here are 29 T cell receptor beta chains from one specimen sequenced in a study of STAT3 mutations in large granular lymphocyte leukemia. Whole-study findings and limits: Every T-LGLL patient had at least one immunodominant TCRbeta clonotype.

The protocol was immunoSEQ multiplex PCR, while the TCRdb copy is restricted to in-frame clones and leaves out a portion. The top ten clones hold around 0.44% of a sample with tens of thousands of clones, 70% to 90% of them seen once. What these receptors recognize is not known. The sample comprised PBMCs. These receptors were taken from a human donor with T large granular lymphocyte leukemia. Some clones in this sample may be carry-over from other donors' samples.

This clone appeared a single time. J is TRBJ1-2 and V is TRBV18; 8 bases line up with TRBD1. Trimming removed 3 bases from V and 7 bases from J; junction bases left unmatched: 4. Germline CDR1 and CDR2: KGHSH and LQKENI. The CDR3 length is 13 residues. Here the CDR3 reads CASSPQGAVGYTF. The CDR3 DNA sequence: TGTGCCAGCTCACCCCAGGGGGCGGTTGGCTACACCTTC.

In this sample, this clone turned up a few times. CDR3 coding DNA: TGTGCCAGCAGCCCCTCCATTACGTACGAGCAGTACTTC. This sequence encodes CASSPSITYEQYF. The gene calls are TRBV7-9 and TRBJ2-7; D is ambiguous. V was trimmed by 5 bases and J by 4 bases, leaving 12 bases between them. CDR1 and CDR2 (germline): SEHNR, FQNEAQ (reference sequence). The CDR3 runs 13 residues.

The J gene is TRBJ1-1, the V gene TRBV25-1; D perhaps matches TRBD1 (5 bases). The CDR3 has 13 residues. The ends were cut back, 6 bases at V and 4 bases at J, with 12 bases in the middle. Germline V gives CDR1 MGHDK, CDR2 SYGVNS. This chain's CDR3 is CASSRREGTEAFF. The CDR3 DNA is TGTGCCAGCAGCCGCAGGGAAGGCACTGAAGCTTTCTTT.

The gene calls are TRBV25-1 and TRBJ2-3; D might be TRBD1 (6 bases). This CDR3 has 14 amino acids. Germline-derived CDR1 and CDR2 are MGHDK and SYGVNS. V was trimmed by 2 bases and J by 3 bases, leaving 9 bases between them. CDR3 DNA: TGTGCCAGCAGTGAAAGGACAGAAACAGATACGCAGTATTTT. Encoded protein: CASSERTETDTQYF. Variable domain in full (rest from reference TRBV25-1 and TRBJ2-3): EADIYQTPRYLVIGTGKKITLECSQTMGHDKMYWYQQDPGMELHLIHYSYGVNSTEKGDLSSESTVSRIRTEHFPLTLESARPSHTSQYLCASSERTETDTQYFGPGTRLTVL.

The chain uses TRBV6-1 and TRBJ1-2; no firm D call. The CDR3 is 13 residues long. CDR1 MNHNS and CDR2 SASEGT come from the germline V gene. With 4 bases removed from V and 7 bases from J, the gap between germline ends came to 13 bases. CDR3 in amino acids: CASSAPAGPGYTF. The CDR3 nucleotides read TGTGCCAGCAGTGCCCCGGCGGGTCCTGGCTACACCTTC.

The J gene is TRBJ2-3, the V gene TRBV28; TRBD2 agrees at 12 bases. The J segment lost 7 bases and the V segment lost 7 bases, leaving 12 bases of the junction unmatched. This CDR3 is 16 amino acids long. CDR1 and CDR2 (germline): MDHEN, SYDVKM. CDR3 in DNA: TGTGCCAGCACCCTATGGGCTAGCGGGGGGGCGAATACGCAGTATTTT. It yields the protein CASTLWASGGANTQYF.

The chain links TRBV19 to TRBJ2-3; possibly TRBD1 for D (5 bases). Looked up from germline, CDR1 is LNHDA and CDR2 is SQIVND (reference sequence). V lost 3 bases and J lost 2, with 9 bases in between. This CDR3 comprises 14 residues. This CDR3 is CASSIPGLTDTQYF. In nucleotides, the CDR3 is TGTGCCAGTAGTATTCCAGGGCTCACAGATACGCAGTATTTT.

The chain couples TRBV10-3 to TRBJ2-6; D is possibly TRBD1 (5 bases). The CDR3 covers 13 residues. The V end lost 11 bases, the J end lost 4 bases, and 12 bases lay between the germline ends. CDR1 and CDR2 (germline): ENHRY, SYGVKD. The CDR3 DNA reads TGTGCCGCCTTAGGGGTCGGGGCCAACGTCCTGACTTTC. Amino acids: CAALGVGANVLTF.

The chain uses TRBV9 and TRBJ1-5; no reliable D call. The ends were cut back, 1 base at V and 0 bases at J, with 5 bases in the middle. This CDR3 has 14 amino acids. Germline values: CDR1 SGDLS, CDR2 YYNGEE. The CDR3 coding sequence is TGTGCCAGCAGCGTACTGGATAGCAATCAGCCCCAGCATTTT. This codes for CASSVLDSNQPQHF.

V and J are TRBV10-2 and TRBJ1-1, with TRBD1 matching over 10 bases. The CDR3 extends over 15 amino acids. V lost 7 bases and J lost 1; bases outside the gene matches: 6. Germline assignment: CDR1 WSHSY and CDR2 SAAADI. CDR3: CASTSDRGENTEAFF. DNA of the CDR3: TGCGCCAGCACTTCGGACAGGGGGGAGAACACTGAAGCTTTCTTT.

This sequence joins TRBV5-1 and TRBJ2-3; D may be TRBD2 (5 bases). V lost 3 bases and J lost 4, with 21 bases in between. The length of the CDR3 is 17 residues. From germline, CDR1 is SGHRS and CDR2 YFSETQ. CDR3 nucleotides: TGCGCCAGCAGCTACCTAATCGGGAACCAACGGGCAGATACGCAGTATTTT. The encoded protein is CASSYLIGNQRADTQYF.

This sequence joins TRBV5-6 and TRBJ1-2; 10 bases fit TRBD1. The germline V gene encodes CDR1 SGHDT and CDR2 YYEEEE. This CDR3 spans 13 amino acids. V gave up 4 bases and J gave up 5 bases; unmatched junction bases: 2. The DNA for the CDR3 is TGTGCCAGCAGCCGGGACAGGGGATATGGCTACACCTTC. Residues: CASSRDRGYGYTF.

A single count supports this clone. CDR3 DNA sequence: TGCGCCAGCAGCACGGGACAGGAGACAGATACGCAGTATTTT. It specifies CASSTGQETDTQYF. The V gene is TRBV5-1, the J gene TRBJ2-3; 8 positions agree with TRBD1. The germline CDR1 and CDR2 sequences are SGHRS and YFSETQ. Trimming removed 4 bases from V and 3 bases from J; junction bases left unmatched: 4. The CDR3 extends over 14 amino acids. The variable domain in full, with the rest retrieved from reference TRBV5-1 and TRBJ2-3, is KAGVTQTPRYLIKTRGQQVTLSCSPISGHRSVSWYQQTPGQGLQFLFEYFSETQRNKGNFPGRFSGRQFSNSRSEMNVSTLELGDSALYLCASSTGQETDTQYFGPGTRLTVL.

J is TRBJ1-1 and V is TRBV27, with 10 bases aligning to TRBD1. Germline assignment: CDR1 MNHEY and CDR2 SMNVEV (reference sequence). This CDR3 has 17 amino acids. The trim removed 5 bases at V and 3 bases at J, leaving 12 bases unmatched. This CDR3 is CASSLRQGALEDTEAFF. In nucleotides, the CDR3 is TGTGCCAGCAGTCTAAGACAGGGGGCCCTTGAGGACACTGAAGCTTTCTTT.

The rearrangement joins TRBV19 to TRBJ1-5, with a weak D call TRBD1 (5 bases). Germline V gene lookup returns CDR1 LNHDA and CDR2 SQIVND (reference sequence). CDR3 size: 14 residues. V gave up 4 bases and J gave up 1 base, with 8 bases separating them. CDR3 sequence: CASSTRGSNQPQHF. CDR3 nucleotides: TGTGCCAGTAGTACCCGGGGGAGCAATCAGCCCCAGCATTTT.

The CDR3 here is CASNSGGADTEAFF. The CDR3 coding sequence is TGCGCCAGCAACTCAGGGGGCGCGGACACTGAAGCTTTCTTT. The chain is built from TRBV5-1 and TRBJ1-1, with 8 bases fitting TRBD1. V was pared by 6 bases and J by 3 bases, with 7 bases of the junction left unmatched. CDR3 length equals 14 residues. Germline values: CDR1 SGHRS, CDR2 YFSETQ.

This rearrangement joins TRBV5-6 to TRBJ1-4; D is uncertain. The V gene's germline CDR1 is SGHDT and CDR2 YYEEEE. This CDR3 comprises 16 residues. Between the trimmed V and J ends, which lost 2 bases and 0 bases, there was a span of 11 bases. CDR3 amino acids: CASSLRSVATNEKLFF. The CDR3 DNA sequence: TGTGCCAGCAGCTTAAGGTCGGTTGCAACTAATGAAAAACTGTTTTTT.

The chain couples TRBV9 to TRBJ1-1; 11 nucleotides align to TRBD1. The CDR3 contains 20 residues. V dropped 4 bases and J dropped 1; count of bases not matched to a gene: 18. The germline V gene encodes CDR1 SGDLS and CDR2 YYNGEE. The CDR3, as DNA: TGTGCCAGCAGCTTTTCCGGGACAGGGGGGCCTCGCCGTTCGAACACTGAAGCTTTCTTT. This gives the protein CASSFSGTGGPRRSNTEAFF.

The chain employs TRBV5-8 and TRBJ1-2, with 7 bases lining up with TRBD1. V lost 3 bases to trimming and J lost 3 bases; unmatched junction nucleotides: 8. The CDR3 spans 15 residues. From germline, CDR1 is SGHTS and CDR2 YDEGEE. The CDR3 nucleotides are TGTGCCAGCAGCTCTGTTGGGACAGTAGACTATGGCTACACCTTC. It encodes CASSSVGTVDYGYTF.

CDR3 in amino acids: CASSLLRGGRNEQYV. In DNA, the CDR3 is TGTGCCAGCAGCTTGTTGAGGGGGGGACGTAACGAGCAGTACGTC. The chain is built from TRBV13 and TRBJ2-7; D perhaps matches TRBD2 (7 bases). The V end lost 3 bases, the J end lost 5 bases, and 17 bases lay between the germline ends. Germline lookup yields CDR1 PRHDT and CDR2 FYEKMQ (reference sequence). This CDR3 comprises 15 residues.

The rearrangement joins TRBV9 to TRBJ1-4, with TRBD1 as a possible D gene (6 bases). The germline V gene encodes CDR1 SGDLS and CDR2 YYNGEE. There are 13 residues in the CDR3. V was cut by 4 bases and J by 8 bases, with 12 bases left in between. The CDR3 protein is CASSPLGGEKLFF. For the CDR3, the DNA is TGTGCCAGCAGCCCTCTTGGGGGCGAAAAACTGTTTTTT.

The chain has TRBV5-1 and TRBJ2-5; perhaps TRBD2 as D (6 bases). The CDR3 loop spans 15 amino acids. V was shortened by 5 bases and J by 4 bases, with 18 bases between the two germline ends. Per germline, CDR1 SGHRS and CDR2 YFSETQ. The CDR3 protein is CASRKSRGPTETQYF. The CDR3 nucleotides read TGCGCCAGCAGGAAATCGCGGGGACCCACAGAGACCCAGTACTTC.

The chain recombines TRBV28 with TRBJ1-4, with 8 bases that match TRBD1. Germline V gives CDR1 MDHEN, CDR2 SYDVKM. J gave up 10 bases and V 3 bases, and 7 bases lay outside the gene matches. The CDR3 is made up of 14 amino acids. DNA for the CDR3: TGTGCCAGCAGTTTCGAGGCAGGGGGCGCAAAACTGTTTTTT. Translating it yields CASSFEAGGAKLFF.

The gene calls are TRBV5-6 and TRBJ1-4; D is unresolved. Germline loops: CDR1 SGHDT, CDR2 YYEEEE. The CDR3 sequence is 15 residues long. V was cut by 0 bases and J by 6 bases, with 12 bases left in between. The CDR3 protein is CASSLEGISYEKLFF. DNA for the CDR3: TGTGCCAGCAGCTTGGAGGGAATCAGTTATGAAAAACTGTTTTTT.

This chain uses TRBV15 with TRBJ2-1, with TRBD1 matching over 7 bases. This CDR3 comprises 15 residues. With 4 bases clipped from V and 3 bases from J, the junction kept 6 bases outside the gene matches. The germline CDR1 and CDR2 sequences are LNHNV and YYDKDF (reference sequence). CDR3 DNA: TGTGCCACCAGCAACACAGGGGTAGGCTACAATGAGCAGTTCTTC. This translates into CATSNTGVGYNEQFF.

J is TRBJ2-4 and V is TRBV9; TRBD1 agrees at 7 bases. This CDR3 contains 16 residues. In germline, CDR1 is SGDLS, CDR2 YYNGEE. After removal of 0 bases from V and 5 bases from J, the junction contained 8 bases not matched to a gene. The DNA for the CDR3 is TGTGCCAGCAGCGTAGGGGACAGACTAAGGGAAAACATTCAGTACTTC. Translated, it gives CASSVGDRLRENIQYF.

The rearrangement joins TRBV5-1 to TRBJ2-3; tentatively, D is TRBD1 (5 bases). The germline V gene has CDR1 SGHRS and CDR2 YFSETQ. The CDR3 runs to 15 residues. V was cut by 0 bases and J by 6 bases, with 14 bases left in between. In DNA form, the CDR3 reads TGCGCCAGCAGCTTGGAGTCAGGGATTAGGGATACGCAGTATTTT. Amino acids: CASSLESGIRDTQYF.

This chain links TRBV9 with TRBJ1-2; TRBD1 might be the D (6 bases). The V gene's germline CDR1 is SGDLS and CDR2 YYNGEE. The length of the CDR3 is 13 residues. V was clipped by 3 bases and J by 2 bases, with 8 bases between them. The CDR3 spells CASSAGENYGYTF. For the CDR3, the DNA is TGTGCCAGCAGCGCAGGGGAGAACTATGGCTACACCTTC.

The gene calls are TRBV10-2 and TRBJ2-2; TRBD2 agrees at 11 bases. The germline V gene has CDR1 WSHSY and CDR2 SAAADI. The CDR3 length is 16 residues. Trimming at V came to 0 bases and at J to 6 bases, leaving 3 bases not matched to a gene. The CDR3 DNA sequence: TGCGCCAGCAGTGAGTCGACTAGCGGGGACCCCGGGGAGCTGTTTTTT. As protein: CASSESTSGDPGELFF.